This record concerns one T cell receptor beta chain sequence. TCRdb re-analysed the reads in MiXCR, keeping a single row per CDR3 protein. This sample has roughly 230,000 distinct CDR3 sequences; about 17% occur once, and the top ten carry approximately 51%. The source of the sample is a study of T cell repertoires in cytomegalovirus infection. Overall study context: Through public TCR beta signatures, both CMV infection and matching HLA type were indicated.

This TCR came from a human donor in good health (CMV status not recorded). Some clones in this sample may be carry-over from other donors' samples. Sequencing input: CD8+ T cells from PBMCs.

The CDR3 protein is CASSPQGSNTEAFF. CDR3 DNA: TGCGCCAGCAGCCCACAGGGATCTAACACTGAAGCTTTCTTT. V usage is TRBV4-1 and J usage is TRBJ1-1; D might be TRBD1 (6 bases). The germline CDR1 and CDR2 sequences are MGHRA and YSYEKL. The V and J ends lost 4 bases and 2 bases respectively, with 11 bases between them. This CDR3 has 14 residues.